What follows describes a single T cell receptor beta chain. Authors' processing steps: The assay estimated nucleated cells by amplifying reference gene primers. TCRdb's copy holds only in-frame clones and misses some; the assay was immunoSEQ multiplex PCR. V, J and clone size reflect that table, while D and trimming were determined from the DNA. The sample includes fewer than 350,000 clones, approximately 89% of them seen just once. Germline V CDR1 and CDR2: SGHVS, FNYEAQ. This CDR3 region has 15 residues. V was pared by 6 bases and J by 5 bases, with 11 bases of the junction left unmatched. This specimen belongs to a study of blood T cell repertoires in COVID-19. Looking at the study overall: Some COVID-19 samples were acute and others convalescent; all came from the United States, Italy and Spain. PBMCs, B-cell-depleted T cells, or T cells provided the cDNA or gDNA that made up the material.

The chain couples TRBV7-6 to TRBJ2-3; TRBD2 matches 7 bases. Sequences were obtained from peripheral blood. The source of this sequence is a woman aged 45-65 years who had recovered from COVID-19. The CDR3 DNA sequence: TGTGCCAGCAGACATACCGGACTAGGGTTAGATACGCAGTATTTT. Its protein is CASRHTGLGLDTQYF. The full variable domain, its missing parts supplied by reference TRBV7-6 and TRBJ2-3, is GAGVSQSPRYKVTKRGQDVALRCDPISGHVSLYWYRQALGQGPEFLTYFNYEAQQDKSGLPNDRFSAERPEGSISTLTIQRTEQRDSAMYRCASRHTGLGLDTQYFGPGTRLTVL.